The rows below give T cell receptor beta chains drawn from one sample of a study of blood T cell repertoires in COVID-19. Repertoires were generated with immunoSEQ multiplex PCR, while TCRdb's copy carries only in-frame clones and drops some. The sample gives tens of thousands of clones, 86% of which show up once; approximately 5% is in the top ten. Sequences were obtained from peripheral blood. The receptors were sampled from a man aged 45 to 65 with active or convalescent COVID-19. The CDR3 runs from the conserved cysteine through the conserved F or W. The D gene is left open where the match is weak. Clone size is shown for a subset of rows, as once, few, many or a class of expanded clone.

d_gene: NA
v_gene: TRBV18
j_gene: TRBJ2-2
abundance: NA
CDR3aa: CASSPSGRFTGELFF
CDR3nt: TGTGCCAGCTCACCAAGTGGCAGGTTCACCGGGGAGCTGTTTTTT

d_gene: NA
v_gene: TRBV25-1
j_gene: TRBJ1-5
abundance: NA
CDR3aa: CASSAGRDSNQPQHF
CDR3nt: TGTGCCAGCAGCGCCGGACGGGATAGCAATCAGCCCCAGCATTTT

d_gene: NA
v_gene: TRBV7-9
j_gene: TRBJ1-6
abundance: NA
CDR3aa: CASSLEDTGSPLHF
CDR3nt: TGTGCCAGCAGCTTAGAGGATACGGGGTCACCCCTCCACTTT

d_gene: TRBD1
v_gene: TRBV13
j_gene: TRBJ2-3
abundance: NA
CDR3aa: CASSRDRGEGGDTQYF
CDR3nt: TGTGCCAGCAGCCGGGACAGGGGCGAGGGAGGGGATACGCAGTATTTT

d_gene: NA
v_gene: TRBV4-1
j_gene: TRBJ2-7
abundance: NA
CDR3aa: CASSQDRGTYEQYF
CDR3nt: TGCGCCAGCAGCCAAGACAGGGGAACCTACGAGCAGTACTTC

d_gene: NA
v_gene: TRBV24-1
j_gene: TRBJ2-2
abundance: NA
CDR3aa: CATSDPPGGELFF
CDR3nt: TGTGCCACCAGTGATCCGCCGGGCGGGGAGCTGTTTTTT

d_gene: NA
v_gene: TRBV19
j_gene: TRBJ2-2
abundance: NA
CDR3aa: CASSSLNTGELFF
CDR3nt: TGTGCCAGTAGTTCTTTAAACACCGGGGAGCTGTTTTTT

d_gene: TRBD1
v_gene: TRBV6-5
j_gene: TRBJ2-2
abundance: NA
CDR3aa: CASSFLTGDTGELFF
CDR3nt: TGTGCCAGCAGTTTCCTGACAGGGGACACCGGGGAGCTGTTTTTT

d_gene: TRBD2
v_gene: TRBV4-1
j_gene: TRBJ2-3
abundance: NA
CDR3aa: CASSRTLLSGGGAGEYF
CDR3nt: TGCGCCAGCAGCCGCACCCTACTTAGTGGCGGGGGGGCTGGTGAGTATTTT

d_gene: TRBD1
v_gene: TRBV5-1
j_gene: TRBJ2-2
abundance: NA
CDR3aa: CASSWGQTTGELFF
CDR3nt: TGCGCCAGCAGCTGGGGACAGACCACCGGGGAGCTGTTTTTT

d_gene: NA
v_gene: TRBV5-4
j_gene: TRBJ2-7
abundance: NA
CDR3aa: CASSRGTDNYPSYEQYF
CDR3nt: TGTGCCAGCAGCCGCGGGACAGACAACTATCCCTCCTACGAGCAGTACTTC

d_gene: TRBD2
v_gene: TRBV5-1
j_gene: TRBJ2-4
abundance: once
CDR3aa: CASSLGLAGAGAKNIQYF
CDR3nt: TGCGCCAGCAGCTTGGGACTAGCGGGGGCGGGAGCCAAAAACATTCAGTACTTC

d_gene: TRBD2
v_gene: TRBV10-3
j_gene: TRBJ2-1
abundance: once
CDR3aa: CAISRTSGGYNEQFF
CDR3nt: TGTGCCATCAGTCGGACTAGCGGGGGGTACAATGAGCAGTTCTTC

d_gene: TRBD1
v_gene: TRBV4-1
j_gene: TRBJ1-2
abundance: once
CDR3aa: CASSQDYRTGVNYGYTF
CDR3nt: TGCGCCAGCAGCCAAGATTATAGAACAGGGGTTAACTATGGCTACACCTTC

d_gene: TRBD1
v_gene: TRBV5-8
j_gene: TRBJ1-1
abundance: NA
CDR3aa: CASSPQDRTNTEAFF
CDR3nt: TGTGCCAGCAGCCCCCAGGACAGGACGAACACTGAAGCTTTCTTT

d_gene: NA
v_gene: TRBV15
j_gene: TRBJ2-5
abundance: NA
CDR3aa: CATTEGSQETQYF
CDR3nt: TGTGCCACCACGGAGGGGTCCCAAGAGACCCAGTACTTC

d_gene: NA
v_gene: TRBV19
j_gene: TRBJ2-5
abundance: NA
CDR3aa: CASRNTGRETQYF
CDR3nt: TGTGCCAGTAGAAATACAGGGCGGGAGACCCAGTACTTC

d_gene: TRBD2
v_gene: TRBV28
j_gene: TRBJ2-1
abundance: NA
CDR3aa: CASSSSAGGSYNEQFF
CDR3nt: TGTGCCAGCAGTTCTTCAGCGGGGGGGTCATACAATGAGCAGTTCTTC

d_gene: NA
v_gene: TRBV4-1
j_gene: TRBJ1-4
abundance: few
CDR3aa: CASSQLPFPGGNEKLFF
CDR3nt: TGCGCCAGCAGCCAACTCCCATTCCCCGGCGGTAATGAAAAACTGTTTTTT

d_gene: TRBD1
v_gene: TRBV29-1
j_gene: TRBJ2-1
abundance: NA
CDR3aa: CSTTGGEYNEQFF
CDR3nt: TGCAGTACGACAGGGGGCGAGTACAATGAGCAGTTCTTC

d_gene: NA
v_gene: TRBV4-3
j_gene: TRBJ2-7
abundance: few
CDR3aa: CASSHSGTGESYEQYF
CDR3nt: TGCGCCAGCAGCCATAGCGGCACAGGGGAAAGCTACGAGCAGTACTTC

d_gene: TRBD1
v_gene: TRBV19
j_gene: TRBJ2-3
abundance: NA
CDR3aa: CASSARDRLSNTQYF
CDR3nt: TGTGCCAGTAGTGCCCGGGACAGGCTTTCCAATACGCAGTATTTT

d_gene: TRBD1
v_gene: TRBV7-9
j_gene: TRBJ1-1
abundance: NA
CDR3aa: CASSLQQGGTEAFF
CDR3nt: TGTGCCAGCAGCTTACAACAGGGGGGCACTGAAGCTTTCTTT

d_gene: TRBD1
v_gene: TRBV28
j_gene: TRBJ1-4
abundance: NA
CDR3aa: CASSLGDRLNEKLFF
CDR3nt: TGTGCCAGCAGTTTAGGGGACAGACTCAATGAAAAACTGTTTTTT

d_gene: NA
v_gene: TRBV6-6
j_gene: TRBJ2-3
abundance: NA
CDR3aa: CASSYPTATDTQYF
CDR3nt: TGTGCCAGCAGTTACCCGACAGCCACAGATACGCAGTATTTT

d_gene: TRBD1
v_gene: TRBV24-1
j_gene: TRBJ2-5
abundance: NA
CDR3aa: CATSDPDRGKTETQYF
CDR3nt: TGTGCCACCAGTGATCCCGACAGGGGGAAAACGGAGACCCAGTACTTC

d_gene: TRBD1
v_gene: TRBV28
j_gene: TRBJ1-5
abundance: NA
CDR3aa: CASRLGQVFNQPQHF
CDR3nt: TGTGCCAGCAGACTCGGACAGGTTTTCAATCAGCCCCAGCATTTT

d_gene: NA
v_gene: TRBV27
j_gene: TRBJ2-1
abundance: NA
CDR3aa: CASSLRGGDNEQFF
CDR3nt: TGTGCCAGCAGTCTCAGGGGTGGGGACAATGAGCAGTTCTTC

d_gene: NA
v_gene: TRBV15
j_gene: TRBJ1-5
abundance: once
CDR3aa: CATSLGGGQPQHF
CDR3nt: TGTGCCACCAGCCTAGGTGGAGGTCAGCCCCAGCATTTT

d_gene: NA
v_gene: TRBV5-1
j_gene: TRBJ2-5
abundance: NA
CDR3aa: CASSLGPGGETQYF
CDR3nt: TGCGCCAGCAGCTTGGGCCCCGGAGGGGAGACCCAGTACTTC

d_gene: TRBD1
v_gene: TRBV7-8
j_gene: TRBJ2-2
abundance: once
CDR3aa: CASSLVQGARTGELFF
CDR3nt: TGTGCCAGCAGCTTGGTTCAGGGGGCACGAACCGGGGAGCTGTTTTTT

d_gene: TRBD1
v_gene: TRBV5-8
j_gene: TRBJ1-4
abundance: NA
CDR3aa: CASSFSRTGWRTNEKLFF
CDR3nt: TGTGCCAGCAGCTTCTCCCGGACAGGGTGGCGAACTAATGAAAAACTGTTTTTT

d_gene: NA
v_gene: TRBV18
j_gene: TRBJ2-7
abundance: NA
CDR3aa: CASSLTGQMSSYEQYF
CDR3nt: TGTGCCAGCTCACTTACCGGACAGATGAGCTCCTACGAGCAGTACTTC

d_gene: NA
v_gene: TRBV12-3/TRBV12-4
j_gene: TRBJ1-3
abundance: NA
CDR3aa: CASTQSDGNTIYF
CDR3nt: TGTGCCAGCACCCAGTCAGATGGAAACACCATATATTTT

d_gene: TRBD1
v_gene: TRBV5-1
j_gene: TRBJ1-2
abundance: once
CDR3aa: CASSGTGGNYGYTF
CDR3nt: TGCGCCAGCAGCGGAACAGGGGGCAACTATGGCTACACCTTC

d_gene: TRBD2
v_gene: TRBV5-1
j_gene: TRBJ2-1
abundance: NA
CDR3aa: CASSLAIAGGYNEQFF
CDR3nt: TGCGCCAGCAGCTTGGCCATAGCGGGGGGGTACAATGAGCAGTTCTTC

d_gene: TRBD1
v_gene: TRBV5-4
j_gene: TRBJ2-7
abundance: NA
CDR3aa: CASSQAPDREAYEQYF
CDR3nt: TGTGCCAGCAGCCAGGCCCCGGACAGGGAAGCCTACGAGCAGTACTTC

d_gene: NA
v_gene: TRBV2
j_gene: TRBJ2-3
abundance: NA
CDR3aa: CASSLNGGPSSTDTQYF
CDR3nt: TGTGCCAGCAGTTTAAACGGGGGGCCGTCTAGTACAGATACGCAGTATTTT

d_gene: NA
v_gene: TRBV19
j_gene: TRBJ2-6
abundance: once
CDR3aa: CAIAAVAGANVLTF
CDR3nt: TGTGCTATAGCTGCGGTTGCGGGGGCCAACGTCCTGACTTTC

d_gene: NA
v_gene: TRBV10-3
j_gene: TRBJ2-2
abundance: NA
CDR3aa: CAGAKEGANTGELFF
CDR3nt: TGTGCCGGGGCCAAAGAGGGGGCGAACACCGGGGAGCTGTTTTTT

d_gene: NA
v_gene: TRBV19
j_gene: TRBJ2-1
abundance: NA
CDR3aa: CASRPDKAHNEQFF
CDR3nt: TGTGCCAGTAGACCCGACAAGGCTCACAATGAGCAGTTCTTC

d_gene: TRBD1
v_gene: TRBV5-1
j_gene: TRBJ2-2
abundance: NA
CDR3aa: CASSGGTGNTGELFF
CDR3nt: TGCGCCAGCAGCGGCGGGACAGGGAACACCGGGGAGCTGTTTTTT

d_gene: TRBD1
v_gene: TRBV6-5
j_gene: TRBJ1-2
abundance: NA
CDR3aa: CASSTPGGLYGYTF
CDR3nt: TGTGCCAGCAGTACCCCAGGGGGCCTCTATGGCTACACCTTC

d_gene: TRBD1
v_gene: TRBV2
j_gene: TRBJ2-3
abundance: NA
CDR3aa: CASKEWDRPTDTQYF
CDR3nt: TGTGCCAGCAAGGAATGGGACAGGCCCACAGATACGCAGTATTTT

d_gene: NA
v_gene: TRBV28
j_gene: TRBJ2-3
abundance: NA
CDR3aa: CASSLGQGTYTDTQYF
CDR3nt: TGTGCCAGCAGTTTAGGCCAGGGTACGTATACAGATACGCAGTATTTT

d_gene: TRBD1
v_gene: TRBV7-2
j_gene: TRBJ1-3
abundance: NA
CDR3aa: CASSRTGASGNTIYF
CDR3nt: TGTGCCAGCAGCCGGACAGGAGCCTCTGGAAACACCATATATTTT

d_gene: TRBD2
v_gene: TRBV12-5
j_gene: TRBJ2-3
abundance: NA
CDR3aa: CASGLATIPGLAGVPTDTQYF
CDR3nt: TGTGCTAGTGGTTTGGCGACAATCCCGGGACTAGCGGGGGTACCCACAGATACGCAGTATTTT

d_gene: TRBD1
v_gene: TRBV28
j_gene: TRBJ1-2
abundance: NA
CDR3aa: CASSSPGTGGGYGYTF
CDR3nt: TGTGCCAGCAGTTCCCCCGGGACAGGGGGCGGCTATGGCTACACCTTC